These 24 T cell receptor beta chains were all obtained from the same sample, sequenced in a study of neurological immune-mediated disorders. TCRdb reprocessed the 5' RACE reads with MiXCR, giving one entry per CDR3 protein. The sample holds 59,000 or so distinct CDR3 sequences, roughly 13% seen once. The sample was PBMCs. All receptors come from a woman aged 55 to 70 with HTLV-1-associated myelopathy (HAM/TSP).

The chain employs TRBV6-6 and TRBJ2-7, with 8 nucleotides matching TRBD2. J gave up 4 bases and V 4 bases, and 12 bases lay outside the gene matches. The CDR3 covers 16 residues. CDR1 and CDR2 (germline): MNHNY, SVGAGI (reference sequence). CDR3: CASSFGLALASYEQYF. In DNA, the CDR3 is TGTGCCAGCAGTTTTGGACTAGCCCTTGCCTCTTACGAGCAGTACTTC.

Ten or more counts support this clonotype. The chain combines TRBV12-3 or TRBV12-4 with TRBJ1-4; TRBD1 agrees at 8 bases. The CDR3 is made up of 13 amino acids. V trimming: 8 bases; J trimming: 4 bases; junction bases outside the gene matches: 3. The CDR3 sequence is CASRQGINEKLFF. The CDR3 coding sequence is TGTGCCAGCCGACAGGGGATTAATGAAAAACTGTTTTTT.

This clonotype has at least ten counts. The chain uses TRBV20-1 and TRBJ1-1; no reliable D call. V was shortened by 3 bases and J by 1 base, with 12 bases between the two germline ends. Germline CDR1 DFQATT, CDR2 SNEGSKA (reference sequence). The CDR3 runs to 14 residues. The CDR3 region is CSARTGRWNTEAFF. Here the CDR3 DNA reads TGCAGTGCTAGGACCGGACGGTGGAACACTGAAGCTTTCTTT.

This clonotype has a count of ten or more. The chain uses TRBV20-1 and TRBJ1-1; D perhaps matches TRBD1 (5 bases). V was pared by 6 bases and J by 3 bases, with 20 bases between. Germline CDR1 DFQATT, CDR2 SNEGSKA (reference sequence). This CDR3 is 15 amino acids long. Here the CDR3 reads CSAPGLGPLYTEAFF. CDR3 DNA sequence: TGCAGTGCCCCGGGCCTGGGACCTCTCTACACTGAAGCTTTCTTT.

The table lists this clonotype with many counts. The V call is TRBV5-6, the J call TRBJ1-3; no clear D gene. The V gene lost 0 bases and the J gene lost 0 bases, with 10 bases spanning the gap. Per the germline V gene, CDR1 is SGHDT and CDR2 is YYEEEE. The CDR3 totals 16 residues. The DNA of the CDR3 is TGTGCCAGCAGCTTGGTGACGGATCACTCTGGAAACACCATATATTTT. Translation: CASSLVTDHSGNTIYF.

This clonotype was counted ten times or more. CDR3 sequence: CASSLASWVAGNNEQFF. The CDR3, as DNA: TGTGCCAGCAGTTTAGCCTCTTGGGTAGCGGGAAACAATGAGCAGTTCTTC. The chain joins TRBV12-3 or TRBV12-4 to TRBJ2-1, with 8 bases identical to TRBD2. The CDR3 has 17 residues. J was trimmed by 5 bases and V by 0 bases; bases with no gene match: 9.

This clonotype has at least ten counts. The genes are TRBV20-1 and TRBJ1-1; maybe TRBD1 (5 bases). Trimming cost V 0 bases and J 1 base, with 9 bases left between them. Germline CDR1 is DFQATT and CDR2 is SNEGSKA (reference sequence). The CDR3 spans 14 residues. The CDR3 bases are TGCAGTGCTAGAGATGGGGGGGAGAACACTGAAGCTTTCTTT. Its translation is CSARDGGENTEAFF.

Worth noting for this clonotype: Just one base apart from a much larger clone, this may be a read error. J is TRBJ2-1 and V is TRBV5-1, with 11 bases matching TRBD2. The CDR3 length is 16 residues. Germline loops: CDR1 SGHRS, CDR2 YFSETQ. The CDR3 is CASSLASGRYGNEQIF. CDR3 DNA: TGCGCCAGCAGCTTGGCTAGCGGGAGGTATGGCAATGAGCAGATCTTC.

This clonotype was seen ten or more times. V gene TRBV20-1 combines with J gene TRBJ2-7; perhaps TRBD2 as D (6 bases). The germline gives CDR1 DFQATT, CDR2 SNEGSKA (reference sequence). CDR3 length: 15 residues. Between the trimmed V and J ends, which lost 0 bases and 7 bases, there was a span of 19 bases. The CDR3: CSARDVSGLPLEQYF. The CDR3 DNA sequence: TGCAGTGCTAGAGATGTTAGCGGCCTCCCCTTAGAGCAGTACTTC.

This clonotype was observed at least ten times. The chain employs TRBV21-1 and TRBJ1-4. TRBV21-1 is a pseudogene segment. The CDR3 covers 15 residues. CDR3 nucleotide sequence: TGTGCCAGCAGCAAAAGTGGACGGCTCCGAGAAAAACTGTTTTTT. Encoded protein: CASSKSGRLREKLFF.

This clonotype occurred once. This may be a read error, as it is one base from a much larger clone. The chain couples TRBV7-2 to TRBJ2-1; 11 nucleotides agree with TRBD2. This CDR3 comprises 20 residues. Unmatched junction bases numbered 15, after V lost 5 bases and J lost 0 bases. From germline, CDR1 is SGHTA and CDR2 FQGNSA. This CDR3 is CASSQSKTSGASISYNEQFF. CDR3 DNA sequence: TGTGCCAGCAGCCAGTCAAAGACTAGCGGGGCATCCATCTCCTACAATGAGCAGTTCTTC.

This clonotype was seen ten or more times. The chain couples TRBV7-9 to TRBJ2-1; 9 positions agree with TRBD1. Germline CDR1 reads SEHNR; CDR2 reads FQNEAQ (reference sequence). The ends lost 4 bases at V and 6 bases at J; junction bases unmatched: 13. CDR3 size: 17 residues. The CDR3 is CASSSRPTGGLRNEQFF. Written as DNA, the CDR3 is TGTGCCAGCAGCTCTAGACCCACAGGGGGCCTACGCAATGAGCAGTTCTTC.

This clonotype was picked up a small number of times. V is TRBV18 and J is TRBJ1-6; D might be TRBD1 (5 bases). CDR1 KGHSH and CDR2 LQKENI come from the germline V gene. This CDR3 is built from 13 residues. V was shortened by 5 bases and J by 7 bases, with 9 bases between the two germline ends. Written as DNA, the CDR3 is TGTGCCAGCTCATCGGGACGGAATTCACCCCTCCACTTT. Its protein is CASSSGRNSPLHF. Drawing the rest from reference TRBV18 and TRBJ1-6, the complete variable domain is NAGVMQNPRHLVRRRGQEARLRCSPMKGHSHVYWYRQLPEEGLKFMVYLQKENIIDESGMPKERFSAEFPKEGPSILRIQQVVRGDSAAYFCASSSGRNSPLHFGNGTRLTVT.

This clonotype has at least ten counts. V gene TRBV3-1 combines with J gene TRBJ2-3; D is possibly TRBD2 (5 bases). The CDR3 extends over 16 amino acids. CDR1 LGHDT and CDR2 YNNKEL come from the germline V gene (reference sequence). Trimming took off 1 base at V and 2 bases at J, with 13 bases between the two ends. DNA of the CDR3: TGTGCCAGCAGCCAAGGCGCGGGCCTCCCCACAGATACGCAGTATTTT. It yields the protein CASSQGAGLPTDTQYF.

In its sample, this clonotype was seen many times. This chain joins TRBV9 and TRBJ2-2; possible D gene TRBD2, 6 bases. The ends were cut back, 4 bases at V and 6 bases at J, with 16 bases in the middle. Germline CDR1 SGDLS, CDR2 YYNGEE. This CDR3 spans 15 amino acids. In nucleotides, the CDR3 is TGTGCCAGCAGCCCCCCCGGGGAGGCATCCGGGGAGCTGTTTTTT. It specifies CASSPPGEASGELFF.

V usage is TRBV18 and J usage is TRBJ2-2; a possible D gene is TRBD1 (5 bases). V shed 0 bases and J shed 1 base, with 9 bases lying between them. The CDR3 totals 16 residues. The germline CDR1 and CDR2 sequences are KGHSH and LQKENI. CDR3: CASSPPLRGNTGELFF. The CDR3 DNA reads TGTGCCAGCTCACCACCCCTAAGGGGGAACACCGGGGAGCTGTTTTTT.

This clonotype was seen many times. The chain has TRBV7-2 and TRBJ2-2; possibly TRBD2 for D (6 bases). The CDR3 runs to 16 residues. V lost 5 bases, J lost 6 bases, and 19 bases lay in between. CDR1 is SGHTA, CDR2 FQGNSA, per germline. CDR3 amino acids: CASSLRLVLGAGELFF. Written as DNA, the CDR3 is TGTGCCAGCAGCCTGAGACTAGTTCTAGGCGCCGGGGAGCTGTTTTTT.

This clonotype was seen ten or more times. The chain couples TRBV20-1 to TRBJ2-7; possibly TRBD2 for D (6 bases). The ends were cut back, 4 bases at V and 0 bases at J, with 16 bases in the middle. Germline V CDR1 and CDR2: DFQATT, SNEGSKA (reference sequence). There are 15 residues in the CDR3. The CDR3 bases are TGCAGTGCTAATCACATTAGCGGCAGCTCCTACGAGCAGTACTTC. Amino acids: CSANHISGSSYEQYF.

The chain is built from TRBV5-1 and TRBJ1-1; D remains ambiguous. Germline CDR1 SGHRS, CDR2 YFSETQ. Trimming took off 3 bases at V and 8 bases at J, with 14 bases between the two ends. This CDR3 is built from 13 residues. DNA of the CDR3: TGCGCCAGCAGCTATGGATCCTTTCAAGAAGCTTTCTTT. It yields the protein CASSYGSFQEAFF.

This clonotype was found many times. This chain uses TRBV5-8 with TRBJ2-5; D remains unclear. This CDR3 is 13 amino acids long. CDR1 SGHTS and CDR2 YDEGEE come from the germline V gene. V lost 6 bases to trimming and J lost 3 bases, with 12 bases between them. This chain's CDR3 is CASKVRHEETQYF. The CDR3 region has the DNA TGTGCCAGCAAGGTGAGGCACGAAGAGACCCAGTACTTC.

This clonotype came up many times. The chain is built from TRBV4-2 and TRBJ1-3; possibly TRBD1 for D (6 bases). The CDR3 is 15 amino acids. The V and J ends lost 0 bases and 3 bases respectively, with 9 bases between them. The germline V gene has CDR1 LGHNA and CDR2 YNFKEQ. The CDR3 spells CASSQEGGGGNTIYF. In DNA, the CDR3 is TGTGCCAGCAGCCAAGAAGGGGGAGGTGGAAACACCATATATTTT.

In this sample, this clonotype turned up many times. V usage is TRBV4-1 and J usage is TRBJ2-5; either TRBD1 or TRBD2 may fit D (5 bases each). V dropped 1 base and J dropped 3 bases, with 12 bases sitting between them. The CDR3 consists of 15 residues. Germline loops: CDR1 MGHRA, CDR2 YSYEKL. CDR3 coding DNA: TGCGCCAGCAGCCAAGGAAGCATGGGGGAAGAGACCCAGTACTTC. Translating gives CASSQGSMGEETQYF.

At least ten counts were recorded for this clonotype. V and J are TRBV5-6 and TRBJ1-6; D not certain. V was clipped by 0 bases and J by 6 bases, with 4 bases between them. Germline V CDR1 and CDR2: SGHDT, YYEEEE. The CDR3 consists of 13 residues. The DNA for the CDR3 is TGTGCCAGCAGCTTGGAACCTAATTCACCCCTCCACTTT. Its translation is CASSLEPNSPLHF. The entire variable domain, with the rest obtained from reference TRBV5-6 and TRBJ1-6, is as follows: DAGVTQSPTHLIKTRGQQVTLRCSPKSGHDTVSWYQQALGQGPQFIFQYYEEEERQRGNFPDRFSGHQFPNYSSELNVNALLLGDSALYLCASSLEPNSPLHFGNGTRLTVT.

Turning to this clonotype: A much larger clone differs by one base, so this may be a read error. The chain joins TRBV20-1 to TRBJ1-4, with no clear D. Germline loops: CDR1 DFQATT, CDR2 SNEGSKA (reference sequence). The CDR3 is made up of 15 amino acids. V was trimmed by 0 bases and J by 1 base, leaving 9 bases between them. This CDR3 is CSARDTGETNEKLFF. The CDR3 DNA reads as TGCAGTGCTAGAGATACCGGGGAAACTAATGAAAAACTGTTTTTT.